This T cell receptor beta chain was recovered during a study of blood T cell repertoires in COVID-19 (TCRdb year 2020). The study in broad terms: Samples covering the acute and convalescent phases of COVID-19 were provided by collaborators in the United States, Italy and Spain. A de-identified subject ID, COVID-19 status, age in years and sex were almost always included in the sample metadata. Samples were obtained from the ongoing ImmuneRACE study (first 160 participants) and from 1,254 subjects provided by 6 global collaborators. HLA class I and class II types, where available, came from metadata supplied by the sample provider rather than from assay-based typing. The material from the prospective study consisted of cDNA or gDNA derived from T cells, B-cell-depleted T cells, or PBMCs. Deeply sampled blood TCRbeta repertoires from subjects exposed to, actively infected with, or recovered from COVID-19 were included in the dataset. The repertoires were made available in a free public database intended to serve as a resource for research on the immune response to SARS-CoV-2.

TCRbeta CDR3 regions were amplified from genomic DNA by means of the immunoSEQ Assay, a bias-controlled multiplex PCR. Under the source paper's analysis protocol: Nucleated cell counts per sample were estimated from amplification of reference gene primers within the assay. To quantify the absolute abundance of each unique TCRbeta CDR3 rearrangement, sequence reads were collapsed and filtered. For each sample, productive Simpson clonality was calculated as the square root of Simpson's diversity index over productive rearrangements. This is the immuneACCESS table as TCRdb keeps it, with only in-frame sequences that have V and J called. A part of the clones is gone; compared with another copy, unresolved V genes explain less than half, and the rest is unexplained. V and J calls and clone size come straight from that table; D and trimming were deduced from the DNA. In all, the sample holds about 170,000 clones, and 70% to 90% of those were seen once. The top ten clonotypes cover about a tenth of the sample.

Worth noting for this clone: Its antigen target is currently unknown. No quality values exist for individual bases; no much larger clone is one base distant. Other DNA sequences in the same sample also yield this CDR3.

The germline V gene encodes CDR1 DFQATT and CDR2 SNEGSKA (reference sequence). Trimming at the junction amounts to 3 bases on V and 7 bases on J, and the germline ends lie 7 bases apart. The CDR3 covers 11 residues, taking in both the cysteine and the phenylalanine. Of the read, only the CDR3 DNA is kept; its 33 bases are in frame from base 1. Broad study findings and their caveats: How much clinical and demographic metadata was included differed by source and by participant, and the metadata was provided uncurated.

One collaborating source in Seattle enrolled patients during active infection and followed them longitudinally through the course of disease. Each collaborating institution followed its own protocols to collect whole blood in K2EDTA tubes. For TCRbeta analysis, collaborators shipped samples as frozen whole blood, isolated PBMCs, or DNA extracted from either of those sample types. The receptor's source is a woman aged 60 to 75 with COVID-19, enrolled during active disease. The sequenced material came from peripheral blood. The chain links TRBV20-1 with TRBJ2-1; the D region possibly corresponds to TRBD2 (5 bases align). The CDR3 protein sequence reads: CSASRGNEQFF. Read as DNA, the sequence is TGCAGTGCTAGTAGAGGGAATGAGCAGTTCTTC.